Listed here are 5 T cell receptor beta chains from one sample, sequenced in a study of OX40 agonist ivuxolimab in advanced cancers. This table comes from immunoSEQ multiplex PCR, and its TCRdb copy is limited to in-frame clones, with some not included. The sample includes tens of thousands of clones, around 84% of them seen just once. The sequencing used CD4+ or CD8+ T cells sorted from blood, collected in a trial of the OX40 agonist ivuxolimab. The receptors stem from an adult with an advanced solid tumor such as melanoma, head and neck, liver or kidney cancer.

The chain carries TRBV7-2 and TRBJ1-1; TRBD1 is a possible D gene (6 bases). Germline CDR1 SGHTA, CDR2 FQGNSA. Deletions cut 1 base from V and 7 bases from J, with 19 bases between. The CDR3 runs 16 residues. CDR3 coding DNA: TGTGCCAGCAGCTTAGGATATGGAGCCGGGGGCGGTGAAGCTTTCTTT. Translated, it gives CASSLGYGAGGGEAFF.

The chain combines TRBV18 with TRBJ1-2; TRBD1 is a possible D gene (5 bases). The germline V gene encodes CDR1 KGHSH and CDR2 LQKENI. The CDR3 spans 14 residues. The V end was cut by 3 bases, the J end by 0 bases, with 8 bases between. This CDR3 reads CASSPDRANYGYTF. The CDR3 bases are TGTGCCAGCTCACCTGACAGAGCTAACTATGGCTACACCTTC.

The J gene is TRBJ2-7, the V gene TRBV18; tentatively, D is TRBD1 or TRBD2 (5 bases each). Trimming took 3 bases from V and 2 from J, leaving 17 bases between them. Germline V gives CDR1 KGHSH, CDR2 LQKENI. The length of the CDR3 is 16 residues. The CDR3 spells CASSPPGGLGAYEQYF. In nucleotides, the CDR3 is TGTGCCAGCTCACCTCCTGGTGGACTGGGGGCCTACGAGCAGTACTTC.

The chain carries TRBV19 and TRBJ2-3; TRBD2 aligns across 8 bases. CDR1 is LNHDA and CDR2 is SQIVND in the germline V gene (reference sequence). Losses at the gene ends were 10 bases for V and 2 bases for J; bases not matched to a gene: 8. CDR3 length equals 14 residues. The CDR3 nucleotides read TGTGCCACCCGACGGCGGGGGGACACAGATACGCAGTATTTT. Protein sequence: CATRRRGDTDTQYF.

The chain couples TRBV5-1 to TRBJ2-4, with a possible D match to TRBD1 (5 bases). Per germline, CDR1 SGHRS and CDR2 YFSETQ. V was cut by 1 base and J by 6 bases, with 14 bases left in between. The CDR3 loop spans 15 amino acids. CDR3 sequence: CASSLQTALGNIQYF. Written as DNA, the CDR3 is TGCGCCAGCAGCTTGCAGACAGCTTTAGGAAACATTCAGTACTTC.